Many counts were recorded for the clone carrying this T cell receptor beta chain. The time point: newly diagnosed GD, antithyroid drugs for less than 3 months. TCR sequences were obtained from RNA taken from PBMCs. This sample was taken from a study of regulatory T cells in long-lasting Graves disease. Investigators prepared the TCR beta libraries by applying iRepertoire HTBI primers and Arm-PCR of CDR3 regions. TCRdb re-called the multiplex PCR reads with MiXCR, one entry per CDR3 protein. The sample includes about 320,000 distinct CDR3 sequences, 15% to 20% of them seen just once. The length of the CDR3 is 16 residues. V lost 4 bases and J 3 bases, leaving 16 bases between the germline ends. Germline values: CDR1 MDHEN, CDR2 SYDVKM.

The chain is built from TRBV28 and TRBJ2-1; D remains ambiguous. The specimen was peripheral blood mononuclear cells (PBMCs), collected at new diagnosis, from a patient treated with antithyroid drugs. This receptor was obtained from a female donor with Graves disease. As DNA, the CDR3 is TGTGCCAGCAGTTGGCCAAGTGACACGGGCTACAATGAGCAGTTCTTC. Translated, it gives CASSWPSDTGYNEQFF.